This T cell receptor (beta chain) was observed in a study of shared T cell receptors in the human thymus. Data came from immunoSEQ multiplex PCR; TCRdb stores just in-frame clones and leaves some out. The table lists hundreds of thousands of clones, approximately 87% of them singletons. The V gene lost 6 bases and the J gene lost 4 bases, with 16 bases spanning the gap. From germline, CDR1 is MDHEN and CDR2 SYDVKM. The CDR3 length is 15 residues. These data were likewise used in another study, on human thymus T cells. As reported in that work: Donor material was obtained from healthy Finnish infants undergoing corrective surgery for congenital heart defects. Surgeons resected thymus tissue during corrective heart surgery. Apparent skewing of V and J gene usage characterized both thymic and blood repertoires. Related work showed strongly overlapping thymic repertoires across unrelated individuals.

Sequencing was done on a sample of thymocytes. The TCR comes from a boy under three years old with a congenital heart defect. J is TRBJ1-3 and V is TRBV28; a weak D match, TRBD1 (6 bases). The CDR3 loop is CASRQVGGRGNTIYF. CDR3 coding DNA: TGTGCCAGCAGGCAGGTGGGGGGGCGAGGAAACACCATATATTTT.